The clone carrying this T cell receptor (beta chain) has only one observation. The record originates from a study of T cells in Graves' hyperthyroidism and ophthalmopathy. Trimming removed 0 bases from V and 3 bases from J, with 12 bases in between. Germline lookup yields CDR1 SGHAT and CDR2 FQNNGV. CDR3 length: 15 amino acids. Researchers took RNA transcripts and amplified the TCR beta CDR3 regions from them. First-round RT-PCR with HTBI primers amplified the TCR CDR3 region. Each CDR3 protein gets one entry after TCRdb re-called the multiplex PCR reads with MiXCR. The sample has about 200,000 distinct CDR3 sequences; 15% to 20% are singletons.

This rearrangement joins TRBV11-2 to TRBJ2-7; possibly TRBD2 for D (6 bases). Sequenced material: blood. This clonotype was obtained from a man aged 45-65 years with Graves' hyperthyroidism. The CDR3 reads CASSLDASADYEQYF. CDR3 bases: TGTGCCAGCAGCTTAGATGCTAGCGCGGACTACGAGCAGTACTTC. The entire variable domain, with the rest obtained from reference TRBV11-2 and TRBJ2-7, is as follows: EAGVAQSPRYKIIEKRQSVAFWCNPISGHATLYWYQQILGQGPKLLIQFQNNGVVDDSQLPKDRFSAERLKGVDSTLKIQPAKLEDSAVYLCASSLDASADYEQYFGPGTRLTVT.